The 11 T cell receptor beta chains below all came from one sample that was sequenced in a study of blood T cell repertoires in COVID-19. Method: immunoSEQ multiplex PCR; TCRdb's copy keeps in-frame clones and lacks some. This table has 450,000 to 500,000 clones, roughly 85% appearing once. Sequencing used peripheral blood. These receptors all come from a human donor in a cohort sampled during active COVID-19.

V gene TRBV19 combines with J gene TRBJ1-2; possible D gene TRBD1, 6 bases. The CDR3 sequence is 13 residues long. Germline CDR1 and CDR2: LNHDA and SQIVND (reference sequence). V lost 3 bases, J lost 10 bases, and 15 bases lay in between. The CDR3 sequence: CASSIGQSIDYTF. For the CDR3, the DNA is TGTGCCAGTAGTATCGGACAGAGTATCGACTACACCTTC.

This chain uses TRBV5-1 with TRBJ2-6; a possible D gene is TRBD2 (6 bases). V was clipped by 1 base and J by 0 bases, with 17 bases between them. Germline values: CDR1 SGHRS, CDR2 YFSETQ. The CDR3 consists of 19 residues. CDR3 nucleotides: TGCGCCAGCAGCTTGTCACGGCTAGCGCTTTCCTCTGGGGCCAACGTCCTGACTTTC. Encoded protein: CASSLSRLALSSGANVLTF.

V usage is TRBV7-2 and J usage is TRBJ2-7, with D possibly matching TRBD1 (5 bases). Trimming cost V 4 bases and J 1 base, with 14 bases left between them. The germline CDR1 and CDR2 sequences are SGHTA and FQGNSA. CDR3 length: 15 amino acids. As DNA, the CDR3 is TGTGCCAGCAGCTCTACAGGAGTCAAATCCTACGAGCAGTACTTC. Its protein product is CASSSTGVKSYEQYF.

V usage is TRBV28 and J usage is TRBJ2-3; 16 positions agree with TRBD2. This CDR3 has 24 amino acids. Germline V CDR1 and CDR2: MDHEN, SYDVKM. J gave up 0 bases and V 7 bases, and 25 bases lay outside the gene matches. The CDR3 sequence: CASTSLGDPGTSGRAPTSTDTQYF. Here the CDR3 DNA reads TGTGCCAGCACGAGCCTGGGGGACCCCGGGACTAGCGGGAGGGCACCAACTAGCACAGATACGCAGTATTTT.

This clone was seen just once. This rearrangement joins TRBV7-2 to TRBJ1-5; 7 bases line up with TRBD1. V dropped 5 bases and J dropped 5; count of bases not matched to a gene: 12. The CDR3 length is 16 residues. Germline CDR1 and CDR2: SGHTA and FQGNSA. CDR3 nucleotides: TGTGCCAGCAGCCCCCGGACAGGAGGGTTATATCAGCCCCAGCATTTT. Translated, it gives CASSPRTGGLYQPQHF.

This clone was seen a handful of times. The rearrangement joins TRBV7-9 to TRBJ1-1, with a weak D call TRBD1 (6 bases). Germline lookup yields CDR1 SEHNR and CDR2 FQNEAQ (reference sequence). V was cut by 2 bases and J by 7 bases, with 17 bases left in between. The CDR3 length is 15 residues. The CDR3 region has the DNA TGTGCCAGCAGCTTAATCGCAGGGGTTAGGGGTGAAGCTTTCTTT. This translates into CASSLIAGVRGEAFF.

The chain carries TRBV19 and TRBJ2-6; D is undetermined. V lost 5 bases and J 2 bases, leaving 4 bases between the germline ends. The V gene's germline CDR1 is LNHDA and CDR2 SQIVND (reference sequence). This CDR3 is built from 13 residues. This CDR3 is CASSQTGANVLTF. The CDR3 nucleotides read TGTGCCAGTAGTCAGACTGGGGCCAACGTCCTGACTTTC.

The chain uses TRBV6-1 and TRBJ2-7, with 11 bases fitting TRBD2. The CDR3 is made up of 17 amino acids. Germline lookup yields CDR1 MNHNS and CDR2 SASEGT. Losses at the gene ends were 3 bases for V and 3 bases for J; bases not matched to a gene: 10. CDR3 coding DNA: TGTGCCAGCAGTGAGAGACTAGCGGGGCACAATTTCTACGAGCAGTACTTC. This codes for CASSERLAGHNFYEQYF.

This clone was recorded once. The chain carries TRBV19 and TRBJ2-5; D is uncertain. The V and J ends lost 5 bases and 2 bases respectively, with 9 bases between them. CDR3 size: 13 residues. CDR1 and CDR2 from the germline V gene are LNHDA and SQIVND (reference sequence). The CDR3 nucleotides are TGTGCCAGTAGTGGTCGCAGGCAAGAGACCCAGTACTTC. This codes for CASSGRRQETQYF. Full variable domain (missing parts from reference TRBV19 and TRBJ2-5): DGGITQSPKYLFRKEGQNVTLSCEQNLNHDAMYWYRQDPGQGLRLIYYSQIVNDFQKGDIAEGYSVSREKKESFPLTVTSAQKNPTAFYLCASSGRRQETQYFGPGTRLLVL.

The genes are TRBV30 and TRBJ2-7, with TRBD1 matching 10 bases. V gave up 3 bases and J gave up 3 bases; unmatched junction bases: 5. CDR3 length equals 14 residues. Germline CDR1 and CDR2: GTSNPN and SVGIG (reference sequence). CDR3 DNA: TGTGCCTGGAGAGCCCGGGACAGGGGCTACGAGCAGTACTTC. Protein sequence: CAWRARDRGYEQYF. Filled out from reference TRBV30 and TRBJ2-7, the complete variable domain reads SQTIHQWPATLVQPVGSPLSLECTVEGTSNPNLYWYRQAAGRGLQLLFYSVGIGQISSEVPQNLSASRPQDRQFILSSKKLLLSDSGFYLCAWRARDRGYEQYFGPGTRLTVT.

This clone was picked up one time. This chain connects TRBV30 to TRBJ1-1; D remains unclear. Germline CDR1 GTSNPN, CDR2 SVGIG (reference sequence). V lost 4 bases to trimming and J lost 2 bases, with 11 bases between them. The CDR3 is made up of 13 amino acids. The CDR3 loop is CAWTALRNTEAFF. The CDR3 DNA sequence: TGTGCCTGGACCGCCCTGCGAAACACTGAAGCTTTCTTT.